This entry lists 27 T cell receptor beta chains sequenced from one sample in a study of blood T cell repertoires in COVID-19. The repertoire was sequenced with immunoSEQ multiplex PCR; TCRdb's copy has only in-frame clones and lacks some. The sample has 100,000 to 150,000 clones; more than 85% are singletons. Sample: peripheral blood. The receptor set was obtained from a man over 45 with active or convalescent COVID-19.

This chain links TRBV21-1 with TRBJ1-3; the table's TRBD1 call for D was not verified on the DNA. TRBV21-1 is flagged as a pseudogene. CDR3 length equals 19 residues. The CDR3 coding sequence is TGTGCCAGCAGCAATCATTTAAAGACAGGGGTCGACTCTGGAAACACCATATATTTT. This translates into CASSNHLKTGVDSGNTIYF.

This clone came up a few times. The chain recombines TRBV20-1 with TRBJ2-7; D unclear. Looked up from germline, CDR1 is DFQATT and CDR2 is SNEGSKA (reference sequence). This CDR3 spans 11 amino acids. Trimming removed 6 bases at V and 2 bases at J, with 8 bases between. The CDR3: CSAREAYEQYF. In nucleotides, the CDR3 is TGCAGTGCCCGCGAAGCCTACGAGCAGTACTTC.

The chain joins TRBV10-3 to TRBJ1-4; D is undetermined. From germline, CDR1 is ENHRY and CDR2 SYGVKD. This CDR3 spans 14 amino acids. V gave up 0 bases and J gave up 8 bases, with 10 bases separating them. In DNA, the CDR3 is TGTGCCATCAGTGAGTCGGAGGGATACGAAAAACTGTTTTTT. It is translated as CAISESEGYEKLFF.

V usage is TRBV12-3 or TRBV12-4 and J usage is TRBJ2-1; tentatively, D is TRBD1 (6 bases). CDR3 length: 13 residues. Trimming shortened V by 4 bases and J by 4 bases, and 8 bases separated the two germline ends. For the CDR3, the DNA is TGTGCCAGCAGTTCGGACAGATACAATGAGCAGTTCTTC. This gives the protein CASSSDRYNEQFF.

V and J are TRBV27 and TRBJ2-1, with 7 bases matching TRBD1. This CDR3 has 16 residues. Germline V gene lookup returns CDR1 MNHEY and CDR2 SMNVEV (reference sequence). The V gene end was trimmed by 2 bases and the J gene end by 5 bases; junction bases not matched to a gene: 9. The CDR3 sequence: CASSLSSGQTNNEQFF. CDR3 nucleotides: TGTGCCAGCAGTTTAAGTTCGGGACAGACGAACAATGAGCAGTTCTTC.

This chain links TRBV7-8 with TRBJ1-1; no firm D call. Germline V lookup: CDR1 SGHVS, CDR2 FQNEAQ. The ends were cut back, 5 bases at V and 3 bases at J, with 16 bases in the middle. The length of the CDR3 is 15 residues. CDR3: CASSKGPRDYTEAFF. DNA for the CDR3: TGTGCCAGCAGCAAAGGTCCCAGAGACTACACTGAAGCTTTCTTT.

The chain couples TRBV30 to TRBJ2-7; D not resolved. The germline V gene has CDR1 GTSNPN and CDR2 SVGIG (reference sequence). The CDR3 spans 12 residues. Trimming took 0 bases from V and 3 from J, leaving 6 bases between them. The CDR3 sequence is CAWSVIRYEQYF. The DNA for the CDR3 is TGTGCCTGGAGTGTAATCCGCTACGAGCAGTACTTC.

The gene calls are TRBV3-1 (or the pseudogene TRBV3-2) and TRBJ2-7, with TRBD1 identical over 7 bases. Germline trimming cut 4 bases from V and 5 bases from J; bases unmatched to any gene: 8. Germline V gene data show CDR1 as LGHDT and CDR2 as YNNKEL (reference sequence). The CDR3 totals 14 residues. The CDR3 DNA reads TGTGCCAGCAGCCCATTCGAGGGGGCCAACGAGCAGTACTTC. This encodes CASSPFEGANEQYF.

CDR3 bases: TGTGCCATCAGTTTTGGGCAGGGAGGAAACACCATATATTTT. It encodes CAISFGQGGNTIYF. The gene calls are TRBV10-3 and TRBJ1-3, with D maybe TRBD1 (5 bases). Looked up from germline, CDR1 is ENHRY and CDR2 is SYGVKD. The CDR3 spans 14 residues. V was shortened by 5 bases and J by 4 bases, with 12 bases between the two germline ends.

V and J are TRBV9 and TRBJ1-6, with TRBD1 as a possible D gene (5 bases). V was shortened by 0 bases and J by 7 bases, with 14 bases between the two germline ends. This CDR3 has 16 residues. In germline, CDR1 is SGDLS, CDR2 YYNGEE. The CDR3 protein is CASSVALDSRNSPLHF. As DNA, the CDR3 is TGTGCCAGCAGCGTAGCTCTCGACAGTAGAAATTCACCCCTCCACTTT.

The chain couples TRBV3-1 (or the pseudogene TRBV3-2) to TRBJ1-3, with D possibly matching TRBD1 (5 bases). Per germline, CDR1 LGHDT and CDR2 YNNKEL (reference sequence). The CDR3 is made up of 15 amino acids. V gave up 0 bases and J gave up 2 bases, with 8 bases separating them. The CDR3 DNA follows: TGTGCCAGCAGCCAAGAATGGGGGGCTGGAAACACCATATATTTT. Its protein is CASSQEWGAGNTIYF.

Of note for this clone: This sample includes further DNA sequences coding for the same CDR3. V and J are TRBV9 and TRBJ2-3; 8 nucleotides line up with TRBD1. CDR1 is SGDLS and CDR2 is YYNGEE in the germline V gene. With V trimmed by 0 bases and J by 3 bases, 0 bases remained unmatched. The CDR3 spans 14 residues. CDR3 sequence (DNA): TGTGCCAGCAGCGTAGGACAGGGGACAGATACGCAGTATTTT. Translation gives CASSVGQGTDTQYF.

The chain has TRBV19 and TRBJ2-3, with 7 bases lining up with TRBD1. V lost 0 bases, J lost 3 bases, and 9 bases stayed unmatched. Germline V CDR1 and CDR2: LNHDA, SQIVND (reference sequence). This CDR3 is built from 17 residues. The CDR3 sequence is CASSIDPDREMTDTQYF. CDR3 nucleotides: TGTGCCAGTAGTATAGATCCTGACAGGGAGATGACAGATACGCAGTATTTT.

The chain is built from TRBV7-2 and TRBJ2-7; TRBD1 is a possible D gene (5 bases). This CDR3 contains 13 residues. Germline-derived CDR1 and CDR2 are SGHTA and FQGNSA. V lost 3 bases to trimming and J lost 6 bases, with 12 bases between them. The CDR3 coding sequence is TGTGCCAGCAGCTTGGCCAGGGCGGTCGAGCAGTACTTC. Amino acid sequence: CASSLARAVEQYF.

This CDR3 reads CASSFSGRGYEQYF. In DNA form, the CDR3 reads TGTGCCAGCAGTTTTAGCGGGAGGGGTTACGAGCAGTACTTC. The gene calls are TRBV27 and TRBJ2-7; 11 nucleotides line up with TRBD2. The V segment lost 3 bases and the J segment 4 bases; nucleotides outside the gene matches: 2. CDR1 is MNHEY, CDR2 SMNVEV, per germline (reference sequence). The CDR3 is 14 amino acids.

The chain carries TRBV4-3 and TRBJ1-2, with D perhaps TRBD1 (6 bases). The V end was cut by 0 bases, the J end by 3 bases, with 20 bases between. The CDR3 runs to 18 residues. The germline V gene has CDR1 LGHNA and CDR2 YSLEER. The CDR3: CASSQELVRGGGDYGYTF. CDR3 sequence (DNA): TGCGCCAGCAGCCAAGAGCTGGTTCGCGGGGGCGGGGACTATGGCTACACCTTC.

This clone came up once. J is TRBJ2-1 and V is TRBV2, with D perhaps matching TRBD2 (6 bases). Looked up from germline, CDR1 is SNHLY and CDR2 is FYNNEI. This CDR3 comprises 13 residues. The V end lost 6 bases, the J end lost 10 bases, and 16 bases lay between the germline ends. This CDR3 reads CASRTGTAREQFF. Here the CDR3 DNA reads TGTGCCAGCAGAACGGGGACTGCGCGGGAGCAGTTCTTC. Filled out from reference TRBV2 and TRBJ2-1, the complete variable domain reads EPEVTQTPSHQVTQMGQEVILRCVPISNHLYFYWYRQILGQKVEFLVSFYNNEISEKSEIFDDQFSVERPDGSNFTLKIRSTKLEDSAMYFCASRTGTAREQFFGPGTRLTVL.

The genes are TRBV2 and TRBJ2-7; D perhaps matches TRBD2 (5 bases). This CDR3 is built from 12 residues. The V end lost 5 bases, the J end lost 0 bases, and 5 bases lay between the germline ends. Germline V gene lookup returns CDR1 SNHLY and CDR2 FYNNEI. The CDR3 DNA reads TGTGCCAGCAGTCGGGACTCCTACGAGCAGTACTTC. Protein sequence: CASSRDSYEQYF. Combining the CDR3 with reference TRBV2 and TRBJ2-7 gives the whole variable domain EPEVTQTPSHQVTQMGQEVILRCVPISNHLYFYWYRQILGQKVEFLVSFYNNEISEKSEIFDDQFSVERPDGSNFTLKIRSTKLEDSAMYFCASSRDSYEQYFGPGTRLTVT.

The rearrangement links TRBV29-1 to TRBJ1-6, with D tentatively TRBD1 (6 bases). Germline values: CDR1 SQVTM, CDR2 ANQGSEA. The CDR3 contains 13 residues. The V end lost 5 bases, the J end lost 6 bases, and 11 bases lay between the germline ends. CDR3 coding DNA: TGCAGCGTTTCATCAGGGGTTAATTCACCCCTCCACTTT. Amino acids: CSVSSGVNSPLHF.

V usage is TRBV6-2 or TRBV6-3 and J usage is TRBJ2-1; 10 bases match TRBD2. V lost 5 bases to trimming and J lost 2 bases; unmatched junction nucleotides: 3. CDR1 and CDR2 from the germline V gene are MNHEY and SVGEGT. The CDR3 has 15 amino acids. The DNA for the CDR3 is TGTGCCAGCAGTAGGACTAGCGGCACCTACAATGAGCAGTTCTTC. Its protein product is CASSRTSGTYNEQFF.

The chain has TRBV20-1 and TRBJ2-1; 7 positions match TRBD1. Germline V CDR1 and CDR2: DFQATT, SNEGSKA (reference sequence). The ends lost 3 bases at V and 10 bases at J; junction bases unmatched: 15. The CDR3 is 15 residues long. The CDR3 bases are TGCAGTGCTAGTCTAGACAGGGCCCCGACAGGGGAGCAGTTCTTC. It is translated as CSASLDRAPTGEQFF.

The chain links TRBV5-6 to TRBJ2-4, with 9 positions matching TRBD1. CDR1 and CDR2 (germline): SGHDT, YYEEEE. The trim removed 4 bases at V and 8 bases at J, leaving 1 base unmatched. The CDR3 consists of 12 residues. The CDR3 region is CASSRTGDIQYF. The CDR3 DNA is TGTGCCAGCAGCAGGACAGGGGACATTCAGTACTTC.

This chain connects TRBV28 to TRBJ2-5; 7 nucleotides align to TRBD2. Germline CDR1 MDHEN, CDR2 SYDVKM. This CDR3 has 14 amino acids. With 6 bases clipped from V and 0 bases from J, the junction kept 4 bases outside the gene matches. The CDR3 protein is CASRRERNQETQYF. The CDR3 nucleotides are TGTGCCAGCAGGCGGGAGAGAAACCAAGAGACCCAGTACTTC.

J is TRBJ2-5 and V is TRBV4-3, with 9 positions matching TRBD1. The CDR3 has 14 amino acids. Per germline, CDR1 LGHNA and CDR2 YSLEER. Trimming took 4 bases from V and 2 from J; bases not matched to a gene: 2. The CDR3 DNA is TGCGCCAGCAGCCTCGGACAGGGGCAAGAGACCCAGTACTTC. Protein product: CASSLGQGQETQYF.

The chain combines TRBV12-5 with TRBJ1-1; possibly TRBD1 for D (6 bases). In germline, CDR1 is LGHNT, CDR2 FRNRAP. The length of the CDR3 is 13 residues. With 1 base removed from V and 4 bases from J, the gap between germline ends came to 7 bases. CDR3 bases: TGTGCTAGTGGTTTGGGGACAGCCACTGAAGCTTTCTTT. It is translated as CASGLGTATEAFF.

V gene TRBV11-2 combines with J gene TRBJ1-4; a possible D gene is TRBD1 (6 bases). CDR3 size: 16 residues. Trimming cost V 6 bases and J 1 base, with 15 bases left between them. CDR1 is SGHAT and CDR2 is FQNNGV in the germline V gene. The CDR3 loop is CASSREGDITNEKLFF. The CDR3 nucleotides are TGTGCCAGCAGTCGGGAGGGGGACATAACTAATGAAAAACTGTTTTTT.

The chain recombines TRBV5-1 with TRBJ2-7; TRBD2 matches 10 bases. CDR1 SGHRS and CDR2 YFSETQ come from the germline V gene. Trimming took 4 bases from V and 0 from J; bases not matched to a gene: 7. CDR3 length: 16 residues. The CDR3 reads CASSPGSGGDSYEQYF. The CDR3, as DNA: TGCGCCAGCAGCCCAGGGAGCGGGGGGGACTCCTACGAGCAGTACTTC.